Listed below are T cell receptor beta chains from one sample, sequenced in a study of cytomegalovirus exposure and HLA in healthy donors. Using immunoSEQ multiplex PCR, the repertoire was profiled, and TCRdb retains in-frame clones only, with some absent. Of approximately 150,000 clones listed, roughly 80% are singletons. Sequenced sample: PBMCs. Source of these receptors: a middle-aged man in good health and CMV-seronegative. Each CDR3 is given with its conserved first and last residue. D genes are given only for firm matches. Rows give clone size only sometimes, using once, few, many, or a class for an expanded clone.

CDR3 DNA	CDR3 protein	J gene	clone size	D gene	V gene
TGTGCCAGCAGCTCTCAACTGGACAATGAGCAGTTCTTC	CASSSQLDNEQFF	TRBJ2-1	once	.	TRBV7-9
TGCGCCAGCAGCTTGGCCGGCTATAATTCACCCCTCCACTTT	CASSLAGYNSPLHF	TRBJ1-6	few	.	TRBV5-1
TGTGCCAGCAGCGTAGCTACCTCTAATTCACCCCTCCACTTT	CASSVATSNSPLHF	TRBJ1-6	.	.	TRBV9
TGCGCCAGCAGCTTGTCACCCCCGCCAGGTGACCCCTACGAGCAGTACTTC	CASSLSPPPGDPYEQYF	TRBJ2-7	once	.	TRBV5-1
TGTGCCAGCAGCTCCAGGGACAACCTTATACTTAACACCGGGGAGCTGTTTTTT	CASSSRDNLILNTGELFF	TRBJ2-2	.	.	TRBV21-1
TGTGCCAGCAGCCCCTCAGGGGATGATTATGGCTACACCTTC	CASSPSGDDYGYTF	TRBJ1-2	once	.	TRBV7-2
TGTGCCAGCAGTTGGGGGACAGTTTCTTACGAGCAGTACTTC	CASSWGTVSYEQYF	TRBJ2-7	.	TRBD1	TRBV28
TGTGCCAGCAGCCCTGCAGGGACAACTAACTATGGCTACACCTTC	CASSPAGTTNYGYTF	TRBJ1-2	few	.	TRBV9
TGTGCCAGCAGCTCCAGGGCCGGTAGGACCGGGGAGCTGTTTTTT	CASSSRAGRTGELFF	TRBJ2-2	.	.	TRBV5-6
TGTGCCAGCAGTGGTACAGGATTCTGGGGCTACACCTTC	CASSGTGFWGYTF	TRBJ1-2	.	.	TRBV25-1
TGCGCCAGCAGCTTGCAGGGGACTCAGCCCCAGCATTTT	CASSLQGTQPQHF	TRBJ1-5	.	.	TRBV5-1
TGTGCCAGCAGTTTAACGCGAGCAGGCTACACCTTC	CASSLTRAGYTF	TRBJ1-2	.	.	TRBV28
TGCGCCAGCAGCCCAGGACAGTATGAAAAACTGTTTTTT	CASSPGQYEKLFF	TRBJ1-4	.	.	TRBV5-1
TGCGCCAGCAGCCCCATTAGCGGGGCCCTCACCGGGGAGCTGTTTTTT	CASSPISGALTGELFF	TRBJ2-2	.	TRBD2	TRBV5-1
TGTGCCAGCAGCTTGGGGGGCGTCCCGGGGGGTGTCACAGATACGCAGTATTTT	CASSLGGVPGGVTDTQYF	TRBJ2-3	.	.	TRBV11-2
TGTGCCAGCAGAAAACAGGGGAACACTGAAGCTTTCTTT	CASRKQGNTEAFF	TRBJ1-1	once	.	TRBV28
TGCGCCAGCAGTGAAAGATGGAGTTCACCCCTCCACTTT	CASSERWSSPLHF	TRBJ1-6	.	.	TRBV10-2
TGTGCCAGCAGTCAGGGGTCGAGCTCCTATAATTCACCCCTCCACTTT	CASSQGSSSYNSPLHF	TRBJ1-6	.	.	TRBV5-4
TGTGCCAGCAGCTCGTCTACCGGGACAGGGGGCGCACGGGCAGGATCACCCCTCCACTTT	CASSSSTGTGGARAGSPLHF	TRBJ1-6	.	TRBD1	TRBV7-8
TGTGCCAGCTTGGGCCGGGAGGCTGGCGAGCAGTACTTC	CASLGREAGEQYF	TRBJ2-7	few	TRBD2	TRBV18
TGTGCCAGCAGCTCCAGAGGCGAGCAGTACTTC	CASSSRGEQYF	TRBJ2-7	.	.	TRBV11-2
TGTGCCAGCAGCAGCCCAGGGCCCAATCAGCCCCAGCATTTT	CASSSPGPNQPQHF	TRBJ1-5	.	.	TRBV7-9
TGTGCCAGCTCGACAGGGGGGACATACTTC	CASSTGGTYF	TRBJ2-7	.	TRBD1	TRBV2
TGTGCCAGCAGGTTAGCGGGGGGGCAATACGAGCAGTACTTC	CASRLAGGQYEQYF	TRBJ2-7	.	TRBD2	TRBV7-2
TGCGCCTGGAATGGGGCTAAACCGCCAAGAAGTTCATCCTATGGCTACACCTTC	CAWNGAKPPRSSSYGYTF	TRBJ1-2	.	.	TRBV30
TGTGCCAGCAGCGCACCGGGACTACCCCTCCCTAGCACAGATACGCAGTATTTT	CASSAPGLPLPSTDTQYF	TRBJ2-3	.	TRBD2	TRBV5-6
TGTGCCAGCAGCTTAACCCTCGGGTACGAGACCCAGTACTTC	CASSLTLGYETQYF	TRBJ2-5	.	.	TRBV7-6
TGCGCCAGCAGATCTAGCGCGGGTGAGCAGTTCTTC	CASRSSAGEQFF	TRBJ2-1	.	.	TRBV5-1